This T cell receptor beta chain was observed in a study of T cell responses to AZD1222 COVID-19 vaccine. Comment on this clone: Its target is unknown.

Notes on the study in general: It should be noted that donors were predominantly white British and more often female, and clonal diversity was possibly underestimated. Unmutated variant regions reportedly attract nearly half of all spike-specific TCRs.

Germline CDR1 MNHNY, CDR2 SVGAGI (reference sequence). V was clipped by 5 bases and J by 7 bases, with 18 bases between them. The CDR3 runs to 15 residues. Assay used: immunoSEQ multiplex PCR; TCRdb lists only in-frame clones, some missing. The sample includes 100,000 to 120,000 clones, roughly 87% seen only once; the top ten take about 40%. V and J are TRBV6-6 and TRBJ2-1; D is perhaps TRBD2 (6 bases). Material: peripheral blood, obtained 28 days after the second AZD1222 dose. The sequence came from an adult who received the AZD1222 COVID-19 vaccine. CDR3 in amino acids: CASSVRDFGNNEQFF. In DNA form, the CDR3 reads TGTGCCAGCAGTGTCCGGGACTTCGGGAATAATGAGCAGTTCTTC.